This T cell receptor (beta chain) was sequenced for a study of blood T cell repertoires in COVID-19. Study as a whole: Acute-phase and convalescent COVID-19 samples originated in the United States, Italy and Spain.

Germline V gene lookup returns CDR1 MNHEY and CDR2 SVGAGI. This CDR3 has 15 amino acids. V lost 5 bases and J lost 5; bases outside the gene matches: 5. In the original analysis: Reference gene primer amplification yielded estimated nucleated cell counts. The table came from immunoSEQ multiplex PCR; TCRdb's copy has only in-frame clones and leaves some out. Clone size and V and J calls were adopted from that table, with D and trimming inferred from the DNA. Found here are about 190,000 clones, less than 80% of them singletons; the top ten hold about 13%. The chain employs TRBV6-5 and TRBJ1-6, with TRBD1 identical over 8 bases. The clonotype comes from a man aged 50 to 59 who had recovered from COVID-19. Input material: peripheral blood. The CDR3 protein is CASSTYRGNNSPLHF. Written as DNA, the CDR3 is TGTGCCAGCAGTACGTACAGGGGGAATAATTCACCCCTCCACTTT.